The subject of this entry is one T cell receptor (beta chain). The antigen is not known. This sample is part of a study of T-cell memory formation after mild COVID-19. For the study at large: Among the donors, TCR clusters were largely specific to each donor.

Study results and caveats: Cross-reactive memory apparently joined, as some responding clones appeared in pre-infection memory. Balance between CD4 and CD8 was seen in clones contracting day 15 to 85, and a CD4+ lean was seen in later expanders.

Each CDR3 protein is one row after TCRdb ran MiXCR on the 5' RACE reads. In the table there are about 210,000 distinct CDR3 sequences, roughly a tenth of which are singletons. Germline CDR1 is LGHNA and CDR2 is YSLEER. Trimming cost V 0 bases and J 2 bases; bases outside gene matches: 11. This CDR3 spans 18 amino acids. The J gene is TRBJ2-3, the V gene TRBV4-3, with TRBD2 identical over 7 bases. Specimen: PBMCs or a T cell subset sorted from them (not recorded which). The receptor was isolated from a man between 18 and 29 years old who had mild COVID-19 (a few samples of this study predate the infection). Cell type and time point are not known. The CDR3 spells CASSQEGRDYHYTDTQYF. For the CDR3, the DNA is TGCGCCAGCAGCCAAGAGGGTCGGGACTACCACTACACAGATACGCAGTATTTT.